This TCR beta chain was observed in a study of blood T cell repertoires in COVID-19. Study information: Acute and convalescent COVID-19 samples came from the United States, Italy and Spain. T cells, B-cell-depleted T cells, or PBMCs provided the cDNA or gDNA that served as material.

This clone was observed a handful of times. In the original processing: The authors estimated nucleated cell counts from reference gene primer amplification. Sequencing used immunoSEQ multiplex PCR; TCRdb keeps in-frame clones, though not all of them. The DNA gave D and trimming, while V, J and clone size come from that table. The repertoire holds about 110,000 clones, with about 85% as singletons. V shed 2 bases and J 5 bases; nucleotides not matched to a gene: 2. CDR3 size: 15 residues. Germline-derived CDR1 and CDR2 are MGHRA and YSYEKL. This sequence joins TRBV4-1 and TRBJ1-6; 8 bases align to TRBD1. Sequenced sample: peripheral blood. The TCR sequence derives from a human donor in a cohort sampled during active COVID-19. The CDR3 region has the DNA TGCGCCAGCAGCCAACCGACAGGGGATAATTCACCCCTCCACTTT. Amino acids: CASSQPTGDNSPLHF.